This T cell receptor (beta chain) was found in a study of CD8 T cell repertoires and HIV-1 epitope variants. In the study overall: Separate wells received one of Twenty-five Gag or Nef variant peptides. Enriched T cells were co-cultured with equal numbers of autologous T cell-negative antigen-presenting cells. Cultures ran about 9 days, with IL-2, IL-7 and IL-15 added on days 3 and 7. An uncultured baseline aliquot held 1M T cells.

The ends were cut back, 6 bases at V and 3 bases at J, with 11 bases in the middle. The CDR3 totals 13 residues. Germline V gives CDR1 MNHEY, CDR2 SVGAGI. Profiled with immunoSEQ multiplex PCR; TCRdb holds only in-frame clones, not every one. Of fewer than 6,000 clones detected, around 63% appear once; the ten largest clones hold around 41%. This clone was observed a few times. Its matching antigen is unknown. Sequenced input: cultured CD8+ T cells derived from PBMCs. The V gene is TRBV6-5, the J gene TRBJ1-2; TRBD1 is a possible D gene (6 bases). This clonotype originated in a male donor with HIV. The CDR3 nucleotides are TGTGCCAGCAGGGTACGGACAGACTATGGCTACACCTTC. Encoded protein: CASRVRTDYGYTF.